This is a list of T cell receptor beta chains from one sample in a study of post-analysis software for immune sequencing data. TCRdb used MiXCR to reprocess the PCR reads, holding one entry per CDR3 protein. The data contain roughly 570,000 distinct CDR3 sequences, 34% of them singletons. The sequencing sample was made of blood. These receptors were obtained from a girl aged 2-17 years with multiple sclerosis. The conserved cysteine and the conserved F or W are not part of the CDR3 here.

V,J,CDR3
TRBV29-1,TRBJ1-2,SVEPGYT
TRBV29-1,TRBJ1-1,SVEVRASAEAF
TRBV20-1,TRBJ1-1,SAREGAGGTEAF
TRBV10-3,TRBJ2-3,AIGLGDGWTDTQY
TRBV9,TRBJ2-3,ASSVALAGSTDAQY
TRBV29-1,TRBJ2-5,SVEALLETQY
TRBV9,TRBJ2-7,ASSPTALSYEQY
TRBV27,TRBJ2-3,ASSLVAGGPGDTQY
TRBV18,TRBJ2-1,ASSPPVFEVGWLGGNEQF
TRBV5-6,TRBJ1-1,ASSLGTGGLNTEAF
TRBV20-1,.,SASKPGADNEQY
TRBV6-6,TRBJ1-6,ASSWTGQYSPLH
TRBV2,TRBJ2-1,ASSDPEQF
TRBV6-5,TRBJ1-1,ASSLDWIAEAF
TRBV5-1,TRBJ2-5,ASSLSRDRDFETQY
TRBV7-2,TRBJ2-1,ASSLQGGMSSYNEQF
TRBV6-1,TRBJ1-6,ASSLAPVGIGDSPLH
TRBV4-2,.,ASSQGKVAGGSETQY
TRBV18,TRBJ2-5,ASSPPAGERETQY
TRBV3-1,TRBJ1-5,ASSLNRADQPQH
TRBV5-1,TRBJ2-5,ASTIGTKETQY
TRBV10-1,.,ASSADWVKGGTGAYEQY
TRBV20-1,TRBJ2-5,SANGREETQY
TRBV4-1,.,ASSHLGETQY
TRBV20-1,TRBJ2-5,SAQTPGQETQY
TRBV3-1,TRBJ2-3,ASSRDQADTQY
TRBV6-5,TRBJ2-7,ASSYWGAPSGGTSSYEQY
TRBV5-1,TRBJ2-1,ASSALAGGGNEQF
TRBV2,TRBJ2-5,ASSEIGGGPETQY